This note documents a single T cell receptor (beta chain) sequence. What it binds is unknown. Trimming cost V 6 bases and J 6 bases, with 11 bases left between them. This CDR3 has 12 amino acids. Germline V gene data show CDR1 as MNHEY and CDR2 as SVGAGI. Through a sample-barcoded 5' primer and a J-beta primer mix, a second PCR was run for about 6 to 12 cycles. TCRdb independently ran MiXCR on the 5' RACE reads; one entry per CDR3 protein. This table holds 1.2 million to 1.5 million distinct CDR3 sequences, 45% to 70% found once. This sample was taken from a study of blood T cells in healthy people across ages. General study points: From one million sequenced T cells, diversity estimates were lower bounds. The percentage of naive T cells correlated strongly with TCR beta diversity.

The sequence was obtained from a man aged 18 to 30 in good health. The chain uses TRBV6-5 and TRBJ1-1, with D hard to call. The sample consisted of blood. Written as DNA, the CDR3 is TGTGCCAGCAGGGCGGTCGGTGCTGAAGCTTTCTTT. It yields the protein CASRAVGAEAFF.